The TCR beta chain under discussion was sequenced for a study of identical twins listed by TCRdb under 2016. At the level of the whole study: TCR alpha and beta repertoires from monozygotic twins, unrelated adults of various ages and cord blood were deep-sequenced to test whether fetal clonotypes persist. Replicate twin experiments were performed at different times using different library preparation protocols to rule out contamination.

Results the study describes overall, beyond this receptor: A weaker excess of twin sharing was found in beta out-of-frame sequences because the signal-to-noise ratio was lowered by fewer shared sequences. Compared with coincidental sharing between unrelated individuals, out-of-frame TCR alpha sequences shared between twins had an excess of sequences with low generation probability. Abundant cord blood beta clonotypes carried fewer insertions; young adult naive repertoires showed a weaker similar trend, while memory repertoires showed none. Invariant T cells such as MAIT and iNKT could partly confound zero-insertion analyses, although diverse VJ usage argued against such confounding for most clonotypes. Out-of-frame TCR alpha sharing in monozygotic twins was systematically underestimated by recombination models, whereas sharing between unrelated individuals was in agreement with the recombination models. Because the same donors could not be followed over many years, the conclusions depended on cross-sectional statistical analysis.

Library preparation used 5' RACE. Reads for this sample came from an Illumina HiSeq 2000. A universal primer binding site was introduced by template switching, and a unique molecular identifier was present in the final cDNA, enabling accurate counting of TCR cDNA molecules. First-strand cDNA for TCR alpha and beta chains was synthesized from specific primers in the conserved constant-segment region. To control for contamination, each cDNA library was double barcoded with a SMART-Mk sample barcode plus Illumina barcodes. TruSeq adapter sequences, together with Illumina sample barcodes, were added in two successive PCR steps. The TCR alpha and beta cDNA libraries were sequenced on the Illumina HiSeq platform using custom primers. In the source study's methods: MiGEC was used to process raw reads and extract unique molecular identifiers, and MiXCR was used to find CDR3 positions. Recombination models were inferred per individual with the repgenHMM and IGoR tools using an EM algorithm. Shared clonotypes were analyzed with the tcR package in R, and sharing was normalized by the product of cloneset sizes. To study raw recombination without the effects of thymic and clonal selection, out-of-frame nonproductive sequences were analyzed. TCRdb ran its own pipeline on the public reads, namely fastp trimming at Q25 and MiXCR clone calling, and kept in-frame beta chains. Each entry is one CDR3 protein sequence, shown with its most common DNA and genes. None of the V and J calls come from the authors' own analysis; TCRdb made them. This sample lists hundreds of thousands of distinct CDR3 sequences; more than 9% were detected once. 7.2% of the sample comes from the top ten.

Every donor was a healthy Caucasian. The twin cohort comprised three pairs of female monozygotic twins, all aged roughly 18 to 29 years. CD4+ and CD8+ T cell populations were isolated with positive isolation kits from Invitrogen. A remark on this clonotype: Its antigen is not yet known. Per-nucleotide qualities are absent, and no much larger clonotype sits a single base away.

The germline V and J ends show losses of 0 bases and 7 bases respectively, and no gene match explains 4 bases of the junction. CDR1 and CDR2, per the germline V gene, are MGHRA and YSYEKL. From the cysteine up to the phenylalanine, the CDR3 has a length of 15 residues. The retained sequence is limited to the CDR3, 45 bases, with the frame set at the first base. The same data also went into a second study, on yellow fever vaccine responses in identical twins. Per that second paper: The T cell response to vaccination in identical twins was reported by the authors to appear partly convergent and partly personalized. Focusing on identical twins, the study followed the T cell clones that responded to the vaccine, and did so with precision.

The sequence links TRBV4-1 to TRBJ2-4, and 9 bases in between align with TRBD2. Sequencing was carried out using CD8+ T cells sorted from blood. This TCR derives from a woman between 18 and 29 years old in good health. The CDR3 reads CASSQEQRGANIQYF. The nucleotide sequence is given as TGCGCCAGCAGCCAAGAGCAGCGGGGGGCGAACATTCAGTACTTC.